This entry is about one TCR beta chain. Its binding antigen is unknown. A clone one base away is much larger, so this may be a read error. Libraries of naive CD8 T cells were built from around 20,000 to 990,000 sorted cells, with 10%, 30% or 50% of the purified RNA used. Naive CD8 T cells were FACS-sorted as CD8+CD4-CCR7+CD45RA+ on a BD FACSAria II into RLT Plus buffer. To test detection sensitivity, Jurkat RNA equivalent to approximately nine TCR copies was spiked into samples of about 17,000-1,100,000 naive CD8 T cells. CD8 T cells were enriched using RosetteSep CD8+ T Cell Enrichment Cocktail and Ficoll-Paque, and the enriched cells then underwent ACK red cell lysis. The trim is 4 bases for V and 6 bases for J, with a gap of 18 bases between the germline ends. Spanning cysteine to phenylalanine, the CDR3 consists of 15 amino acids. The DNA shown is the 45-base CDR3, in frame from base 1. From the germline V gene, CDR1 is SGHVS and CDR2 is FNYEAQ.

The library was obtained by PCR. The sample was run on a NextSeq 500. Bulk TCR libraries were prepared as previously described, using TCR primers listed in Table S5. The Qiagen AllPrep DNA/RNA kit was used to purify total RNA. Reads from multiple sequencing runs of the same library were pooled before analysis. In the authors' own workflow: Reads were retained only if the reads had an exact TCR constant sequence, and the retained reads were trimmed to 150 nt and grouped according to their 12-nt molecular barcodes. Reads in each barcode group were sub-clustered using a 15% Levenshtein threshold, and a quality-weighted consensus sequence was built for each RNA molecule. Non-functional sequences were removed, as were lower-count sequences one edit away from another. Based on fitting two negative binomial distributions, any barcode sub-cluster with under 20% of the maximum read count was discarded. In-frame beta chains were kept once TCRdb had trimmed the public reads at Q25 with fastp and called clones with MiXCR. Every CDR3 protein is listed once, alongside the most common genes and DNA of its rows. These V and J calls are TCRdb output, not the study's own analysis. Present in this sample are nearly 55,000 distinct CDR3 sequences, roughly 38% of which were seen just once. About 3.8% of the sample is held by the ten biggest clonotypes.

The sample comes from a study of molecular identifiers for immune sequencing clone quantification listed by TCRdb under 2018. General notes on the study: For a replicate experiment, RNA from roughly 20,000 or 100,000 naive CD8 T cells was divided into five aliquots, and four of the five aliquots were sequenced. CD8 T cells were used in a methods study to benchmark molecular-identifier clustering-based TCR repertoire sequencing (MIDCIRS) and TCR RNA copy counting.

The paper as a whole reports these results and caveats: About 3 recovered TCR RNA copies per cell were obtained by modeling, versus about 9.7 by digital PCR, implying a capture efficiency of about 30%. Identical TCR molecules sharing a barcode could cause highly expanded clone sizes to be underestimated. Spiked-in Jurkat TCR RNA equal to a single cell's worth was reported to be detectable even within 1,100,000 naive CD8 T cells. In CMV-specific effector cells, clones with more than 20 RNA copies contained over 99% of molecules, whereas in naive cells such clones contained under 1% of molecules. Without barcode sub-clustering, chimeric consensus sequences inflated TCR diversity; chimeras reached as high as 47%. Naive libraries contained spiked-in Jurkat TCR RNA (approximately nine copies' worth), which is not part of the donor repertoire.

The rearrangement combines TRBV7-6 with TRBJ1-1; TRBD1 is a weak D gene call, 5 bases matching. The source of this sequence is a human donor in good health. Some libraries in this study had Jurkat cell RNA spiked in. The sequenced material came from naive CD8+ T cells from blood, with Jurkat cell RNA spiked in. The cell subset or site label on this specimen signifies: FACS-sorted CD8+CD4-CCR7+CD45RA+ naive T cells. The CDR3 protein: CASSSRTMENPEAFF. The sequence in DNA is TGTGCCAGCAGCTCCCGGACAATGGAAAACCCTGAAGCTTTCTTT.